The rows below give T cell receptor beta chains drawn from one sample of a study of response to subunit inactivated influenza vaccine. TCRdb independently ran MiXCR on the RT-PCR reads; one entry per CDR3 protein. This table has roughly 180,000 distinct CDR3 sequences, about 9.3% appearing once. The sample in question was non-naive T cells sorted from PBMCs, obtained on the day of vaccination. These receptors were collected from a man aged 50-60 years who received an inactivated influenza vaccine. Each CDR3 is given with its conserved first and last residue. A D gene is named only where the DNA matches it firmly. Rows may omit the clone size; those that give it use once, few, many or a size class.

CDR3aa,abundance,len,v_gene,d_gene
CASSLGGQGDSPLHF,many,15,TRBV12-3/TRBV12-4,TRBD1
CASSGGAGAPTDTQYF,-,16,TRBV6-1,-
CASKDGGYNEQFF,few,13,TRBV6-2/TRBV6-3,TRBD2
CASAKENRGTYGYTF,few,15,TRBV27,TRBD1
CSARDPGRVNEKLFF,-,15,TRBV20-1,-
CSVRRGGGNTIYF,few,13,TRBV29-1,-
CASSHGTPTGELFF,few,14,TRBV16,-
CASSSLYPGQGAGEQYF,many,17,TRBV12-3/TRBV12-4,TRBD1
CASSLGDYLKSSYNEQFF,-,18,TRBV7-8,TRBD2
CASSWPSGAFAYEQYF,once,16,TRBV7-2,-
CASSQDPRQGGYNEQFF,-,17,TRBV4-3,-
CASSLDDILTIYF,few,13,TRBV7-9,-
CSVGASNYNEQLF,-,13,TRBV29-1,-
CSANQGVAYEQYF,few,13,TRBV20-1,TRBD1
CATSGRLGTNTDTQYF,many,16,TRBV24-1,-
CASARALYEQFF,many,12,TRBV12-3/TRBV12-4,-
CSAGTGNQPQHF,few,12,TRBV29-1,TRBD1
CASSPRSFNRETQYF,few,15,TRBV7-9,-
CSANTGTSRETQYF,-,14,TRBV20-1,TRBD2
CASLGQASSYNEQFF,few,15,TRBV6-2/TRBV6-3,TRBD1
CSAREGGHTEAFF,many,13,TRBV20-1,-
CASHMGQVGAQPQHF,few,15,TRBV6-2/TRBV6-3,TRBD1
CASSRGQFSGANVLTF,-,16,TRBV4-3,-
CSANRDINSPLHF,-,13,TRBV20-1,-
CASSRVAGSYNEQFF,few,15,TRBV6-4,TRBD2
CASRWADATNEKLFF,-,15,TRBV28,-
CASSPPGMREDEQFF,few,15,TRBV18,TRBD2
CASSWGQGSTDTQYF,few,15,TRBV11-1,TRBD1
CASSPPGLYNEQFF,many,14,TRBV11-3,-
CASSQRSGGDQETQYF,few,16,TRBV3-1,TRBD2
CASSVVGGGDEQFF,few,14,TRBV9,-
CASSSVGGGEDTQYF,-,15,TRBV28,TRBD2
CASSEAIGGLLAKNIQYF,-,18,TRBV6-1,-
CASSPGTVGGGEQYF,few,15,TRBV27,TRBD2
CASHGGAGGNTGELFF,-,16,TRBV5-4,TRBD2
CASSQRDRDSGETQYF,few,16,TRBV4-2,-
CASSLGLAGLTGELFF,many,16,TRBV7-2,TRBD2
CASSDRTSGGQYF,-,13,TRBV10-2,TRBD2
CPSSPALGEQYF,-,12,TRBV9,-
CASSRQGYTDTQYF,few,14,TRBV7-2,TRBD1
CSVGTQREAFF,medium-sized,11,TRBV29-1,-
CASSLVVALQETQYF,few,15,TRBV7-2,-
CASSHDRRVAAFF,-,13,TRBV3-1,-
CASSLGFLGTQYF,few,13,TRBV11-2,-
CASEEGETDTQYF,many,13,TRBV7-8,-
CASSTQGGYGYTF,-,13,TRBV11-2,TRBD1
CASSLGPGRELFF,few,13,TRBV7-6,-
CASSPRAGREGTIYF,-,15,TRBV7-9,-